This T cell receptor (beta chain) was obtained from a study of blood T cell repertoires in COVID-19. Original analysis: Estimation of nucleated cell counts relied on the amplification of reference gene primers. Sequencing used immunoSEQ multiplex PCR; TCRdb keeps in-frame clones, though not all of them. V and J calls and clone size come straight from that table; D and trimming were deduced from the DNA. The sample lists roughly 290,000 clones; nearly 90% were seen once. Germline lookup yields CDR1 SGHTA and CDR2 FQGTGA. The V gene end was trimmed by 5 bases and the J gene end by 6 bases; junction bases not matched to a gene: 4. This CDR3 contains 14 residues.

The V gene is TRBV7-3, the J gene TRBJ2-1; 10 bases match TRBD2. The sequence was obtained from a woman aged 18-35 years with acute COVID-19. Sequences were obtained from PBMCs or T cells enriched from blood (not recorded which). The CDR3 DNA sequence: TGTGCCAGCAGCCCGGGACTAGCGCGCAATGAGCAGTTCTTC. It yields the protein CASSPGLARNEQFF. Full variable domain (remainder filled in from reference TRBV7-3 and TRBJ2-1): GAGVSQTPSNKVTEKGKYVELRCDPISGHTALYWYRQSLGQGPEFLIYFQGTGAADDSGLPNDRFFAVRPEGSVSTLKIQRTERGDSAVYLCASSPGLARNEQFFGPGTRLTVL.